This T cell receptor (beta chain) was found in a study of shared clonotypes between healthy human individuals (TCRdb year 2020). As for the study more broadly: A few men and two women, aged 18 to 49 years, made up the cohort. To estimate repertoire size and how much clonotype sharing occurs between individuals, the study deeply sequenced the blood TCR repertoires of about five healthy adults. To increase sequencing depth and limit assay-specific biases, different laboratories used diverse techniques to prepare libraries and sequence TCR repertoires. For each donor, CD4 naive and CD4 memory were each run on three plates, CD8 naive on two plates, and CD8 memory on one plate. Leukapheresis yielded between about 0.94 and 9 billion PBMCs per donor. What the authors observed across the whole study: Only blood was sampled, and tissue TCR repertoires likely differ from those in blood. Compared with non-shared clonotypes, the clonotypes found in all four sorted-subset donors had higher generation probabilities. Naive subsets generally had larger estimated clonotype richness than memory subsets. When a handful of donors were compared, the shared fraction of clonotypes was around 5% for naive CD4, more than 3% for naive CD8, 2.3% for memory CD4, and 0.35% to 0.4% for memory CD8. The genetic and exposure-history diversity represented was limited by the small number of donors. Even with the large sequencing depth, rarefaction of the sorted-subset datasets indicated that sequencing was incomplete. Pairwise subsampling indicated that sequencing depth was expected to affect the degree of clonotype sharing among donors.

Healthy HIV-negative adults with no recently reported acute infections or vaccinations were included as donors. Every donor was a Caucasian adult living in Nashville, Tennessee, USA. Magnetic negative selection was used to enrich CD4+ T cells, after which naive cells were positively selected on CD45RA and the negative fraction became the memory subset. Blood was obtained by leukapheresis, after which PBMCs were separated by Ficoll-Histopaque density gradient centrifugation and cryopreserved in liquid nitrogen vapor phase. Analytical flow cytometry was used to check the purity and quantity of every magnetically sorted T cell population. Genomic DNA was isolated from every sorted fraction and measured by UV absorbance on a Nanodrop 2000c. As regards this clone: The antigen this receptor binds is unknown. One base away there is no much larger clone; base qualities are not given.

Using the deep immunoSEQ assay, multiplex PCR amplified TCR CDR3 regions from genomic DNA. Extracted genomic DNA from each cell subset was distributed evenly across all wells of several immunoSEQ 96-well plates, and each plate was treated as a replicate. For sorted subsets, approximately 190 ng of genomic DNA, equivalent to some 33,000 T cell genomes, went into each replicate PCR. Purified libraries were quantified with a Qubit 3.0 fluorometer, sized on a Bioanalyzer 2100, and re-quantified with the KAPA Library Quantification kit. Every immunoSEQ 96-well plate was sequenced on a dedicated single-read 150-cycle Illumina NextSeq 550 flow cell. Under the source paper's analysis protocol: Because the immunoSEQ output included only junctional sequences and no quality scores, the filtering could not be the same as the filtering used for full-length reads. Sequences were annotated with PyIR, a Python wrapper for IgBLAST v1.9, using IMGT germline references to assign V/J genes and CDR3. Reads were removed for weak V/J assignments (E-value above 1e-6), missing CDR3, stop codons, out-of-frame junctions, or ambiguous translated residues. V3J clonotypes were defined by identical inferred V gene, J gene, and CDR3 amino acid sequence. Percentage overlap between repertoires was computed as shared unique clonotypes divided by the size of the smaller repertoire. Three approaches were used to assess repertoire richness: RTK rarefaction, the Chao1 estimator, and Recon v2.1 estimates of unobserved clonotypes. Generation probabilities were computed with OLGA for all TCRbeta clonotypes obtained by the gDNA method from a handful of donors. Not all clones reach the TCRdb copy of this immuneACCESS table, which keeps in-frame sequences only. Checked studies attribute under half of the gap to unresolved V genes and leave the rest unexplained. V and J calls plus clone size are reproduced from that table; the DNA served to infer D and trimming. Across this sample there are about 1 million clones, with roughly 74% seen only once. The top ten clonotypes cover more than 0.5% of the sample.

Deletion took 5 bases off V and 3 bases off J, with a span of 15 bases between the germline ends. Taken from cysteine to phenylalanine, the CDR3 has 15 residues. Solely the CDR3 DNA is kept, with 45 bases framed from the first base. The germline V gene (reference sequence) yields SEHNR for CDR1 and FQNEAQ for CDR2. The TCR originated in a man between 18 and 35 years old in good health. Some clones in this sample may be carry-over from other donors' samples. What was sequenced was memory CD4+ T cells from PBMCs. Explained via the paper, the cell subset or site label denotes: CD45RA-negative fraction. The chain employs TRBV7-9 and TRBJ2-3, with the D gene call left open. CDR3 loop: CASSQDSQFTDTQYF. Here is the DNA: TGTGCCAGCAGCCAGGATTCGCAGTTTACAGATACGCAGTATTTT. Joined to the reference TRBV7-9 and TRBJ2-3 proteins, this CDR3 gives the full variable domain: DTGVSQNPRHKITKRGQNVTFRCDPISEHNRLYWYRQTLGQGPEFLTYFQNEAQLEKSRLLSDRFSAERPKGSFSTLEIQRTEQGDSAMYLCASSQDSQFTDTQYFGPGTRLTVL.